Listed here are 4 T cell receptor beta chains from one sample, sequenced in a study of blood T cell repertoires in COVID-19. Only in-frame clones appear in the TCRdb table, and some are missing; sequencing was by immunoSEQ multiplex PCR. The profile shows over 150,000 clones, 86% of them singletons. Input material: peripheral blood. These receptors all stem from a man aged 45-60 years with active or convalescent COVID-19.

V gene TRBV5-1 combines with J gene TRBJ2-1, with TRBD2 matching over 8 bases. The V segment lost 4 bases and the J segment 8 bases; nucleotides outside the gene matches: 11. The CDR3 consists of 15 residues. The germline V gene encodes CDR1 SGHRS and CDR2 YFSETQ. The chain's CDR3 is CASSPGTRRSYEQFF. In DNA, the CDR3 is TGCGCCAGCAGCCCGGGGACTAGGAGGTCGTATGAGCAGTTCTTC.

This sequence joins TRBV11-3 and TRBJ2-7, with TRBD2 identical over 9 bases. Germline V CDR1 and CDR2: SGHNT, YENEEA. Trimming cost V 2 bases and J 4 bases; bases outside gene matches: 9. The CDR3 has 16 residues. CDR3 sequence (DNA): TGTGCCAGCAGCTTAAGACTAATAGCGGGAGAATACGAGCAGTACTTC. This codes for CASSLRLIAGEYEQYF.

This chain uses TRBV2 with TRBJ1-5; D is perhaps TRBD1 (5 bases). Trimming removed 6 bases from V and 2 bases from J, with 14 bases in between. Germline V gene lookup returns CDR1 SNHLY and CDR2 FYNNEI. This CDR3 is built from 15 residues. CDR3 in amino acids: CASRLGGVGNQPQHF. In DNA form, the CDR3 reads TGTGCCAGCAGGCTTGGGGGGGTTGGCAATCAGCCCCAGCATTTT.

This clone appeared a few times. The rearrangement links TRBV15 to TRBJ2-3, with D perhaps matching TRBD1 (6 bases). This CDR3 region has 15 residues. V lost 0 bases and J 5 bases, leaving 12 bases between the germline ends. The germline V gene has CDR1 LNHNV and CDR2 YYDKDF (reference sequence). The CDR3 nucleotides read TGTGCCACCAGCAGAGATCGAGGGGGTGTAGATACGCAGTATTTT. Translation gives CATSRDRGGVDTQYF.